Presented here are 16 T cell receptor beta chains from one specimen sequenced in a study of glioma-infiltrating T cells after dendritic cell vaccination. This table comes from immunoSEQ multiplex PCR, and its TCRdb copy is limited to in-frame clones, with some not included. The data show approximately 84,000 clones, over 75% seen once. This material consisted of blood, taken before dendritic cell vaccination. The receptor source for this set is a human donor with glioblastoma.

The chain combines TRBV18 with TRBJ2-5; D not resolved. The V end lost 0 bases, the J end lost 1 base, and 3 bases lay between the germline ends. This CDR3 contains 13 residues. Germline lookup yields CDR1 KGHSH and CDR2 LQKENI. Here the CDR3 reads CASSPPSQETQYF. CDR3 DNA sequence: TGTGCCAGCTCACCACCCAGCCAAGAGACCCAGTACTTC.

This rearrangement joins TRBV19 to TRBJ2-3, with 9 bases that match TRBD2. The V and J ends lost 3 bases and 4 bases, in that order; junction bases with no gene match: 5. In germline, CDR1 is LNHDA, CDR2 SQIVND (reference sequence). The CDR3 contains 15 residues. CDR3 loop: CASSMSGGISDTQYF. The CDR3, as DNA: TGTGCCAGTAGTATGAGCGGGGGGATCTCAGATACGCAGTATTTT.

The chain joins TRBV25-1 to TRBJ2-1, with D possibly being TRBD2 (7 bases). Trimming removed 3 bases at V and 6 bases at J, with 12 bases between. Per germline, CDR1 MGHDK and CDR2 SYGVNS. There are 14 residues in the CDR3. The chain's CDR3 is CASSDGGQANEQFF. CDR3 sequence (DNA): TGTGCCAGCAGTGACGGGGGGCAGGCCAATGAGCAGTTCTTC.

This clone turned up a few times. This rearrangement joins TRBV5-5 to TRBJ2-1; 9 bases agree with TRBD2. CDR3 length: 16 amino acids. Germline assignment: CDR1 SGHKS and CDR2 YYEKEE (reference sequence). V lost 2 bases to trimming and J lost 8 bases; unmatched junction nucleotides: 11. The DNA of the CDR3 is TGTGCCAGCAGCTTAGAATGGGCGGGAGGGCTCGATGAGCAGTTCTTC. Amino acid sequence: CASSLEWAGGLDEQFF.

Only one count was recorded for this clone. This sequence joins TRBV10-3 and TRBJ2-7; 12 positions match TRBD1. This CDR3 region has 15 residues. With V trimmed by 6 bases and J by 2 bases, 5 bases remained unmatched. Germline CDR1 ENHRY, CDR2 SYGVKD. For the CDR3, the DNA is TGTGCCATCAGCGCGGGACAGGGGGCCCCCTACGAGCAGTACTTC. It codes for CAISAGQGAPYEQYF.

The chain uses TRBV7-3 and TRBJ2-7; maybe TRBD2 (6 bases). The V end was cut by 5 bases, the J end by 6 bases, with 14 bases between. Germline V gene sequence: CDR1 SGHTA, CDR2 FQGTGA. CDR3 length: 13 amino acids. CDR3 nucleotide sequence: TGTGCCAGCAGCCTACGACTAGATGGCGAGCAGTACTTC. Encoded protein: CASSLRLDGEQYF.

The genes are TRBV5-1 and TRBJ1-5, with D possibly matching TRBD1 (5 bases). This CDR3 has 15 amino acids. Deletions cut 0 bases from V and 4 bases from J, with 11 bases between. Germline loops: CDR1 SGHRS, CDR2 YFSETQ. This CDR3 is CASSLDTGWNQPQHF. DNA of the CDR3: TGCGCCAGCAGCTTGGATACAGGATGGAATCAGCCCCAGCATTTT.

The rearrangement joins TRBV10-2 to TRBJ2-7, with TRBD2 matching 9 bases. Germline values: CDR1 WSHSY, CDR2 SAAADI. Germline trimming cut 0 bases from V and 9 bases from J; bases unmatched to any gene: 9. This CDR3 has 15 residues. The DNA for the CDR3 is TGCGCCAGCAGTGAGTCGGGGCGGGAGGGGACGGGGCAGTACTTC. Translated, it gives CASSESGREGTGQYF.

The chain links TRBV4-3 to TRBJ1-6; 9 positions agree with TRBD1. Germline lookup yields CDR1 LGHNA and CDR2 YSLEER. Trimming took 1 base from V and 4 from J; bases not matched to a gene: 5. The CDR3 covers 17 residues. The CDR3: CASSQALQGAYNSPLHF. Written as DNA, the CDR3 is TGCGCCAGCAGCCAAGCCTTACAGGGGGCGTATAATTCACCCCTCCACTTT.

This clone was seen just once. The rearrangement joins TRBV11-1 to TRBJ2-2; D unclear. CDR3 length: 14 amino acids. In germline, CDR1 is SGHAT, CDR2 FQDESV (reference sequence). V lost 2 bases and J 1 base, leaving 5 bases between the germline ends. The CDR3 reads CASSLLGNTGELFF. The CDR3 nucleotides are TGTGCCAGCAGCTTACTCGGGAACACCGGGGAGCTGTTTTTT.

The rearrangement uses TRBV4-1 and TRBJ2-7; 12 nucleotides agree with TRBD2. This CDR3 contains 15 residues. Germline V lookup: CDR1 MGHRA, CDR2 YSYEKL. Trimming took 4 bases from V and 6 from J; bases not matched to a gene: 7. This chain's CDR3 is CASSLGLAGTFEQYF. The CDR3 region has the DNA TGCGCCAGCAGCCTTGGACTAGCGGGAACTTTCGAGCAGTACTTC.

The table lists this clone with a few counts. The chain joins TRBV6-5 to TRBJ1-5; D possibly corresponds to TRBD1 (5 bases). Trimming stripped 2 bases from V and 2 bases from J, with 10 bases between. The CDR3 contains 15 residues. Germline lookup yields CDR1 MNHEY and CDR2 SVGAGI. For the CDR3, the DNA is TGTGCCAGCAGTTACAGGAGGGGAGGCAATCAGCCCCAGCATTTT. It is translated as CASSYRRGGNQPQHF.

CDR3 DNA: TGTGCCTGGAGTGAGGGACAGGGGGCAACTAATGAAAAACTGTTTTTT. This codes for CAWSEGQGATNEKLFF. The chain couples TRBV30 to TRBJ1-4; 11 bases match TRBD1. With V trimmed by 1 base and J by 0 bases, 1 base remained unmatched. Germline CDR1 reads GTSNPN; CDR2 reads SVGIG (reference sequence). This CDR3 has 16 residues.

The table lists this clone with a few counts. V and J are TRBV5-6 and TRBJ1-4; tentatively, D is TRBD1 (5 bases). The V end lost 5 bases, the J end lost 7 bases, and 15 bases lay between the germline ends. Germline lookup yields CDR1 SGHDT and CDR2 YYEEEE. The CDR3 extends over 14 amino acids. CDR3 protein: CASRYRGGGEKLFF. The CDR3 DNA is TGTGCCAGCAGATACCGCGGCGGGGGTGAAAAACTGTTTTTT. Drawing the rest from reference TRBV5-6 and TRBJ1-4, the complete variable domain is DAGVTQSPTHLIKTRGQQVTLRCSPKSGHDTVSWYQQALGQGPQFIFQYYEEEERQRGNFPDRFSGHQFPNYSSELNVNALLLGDSALYLCASRYRGGGEKLFFGSGTQLSVL.

The V and J genes are TRBV5-6 and TRBJ2-3; D possibly corresponds to TRBD2 (5 bases). Trimming stripped 1 base from V and 0 bases from J, with 12 bases between. The CDR3 consists of 16 residues. Germline V gives CDR1 SGHDT, CDR2 YYEEEE. DNA for the CDR3: TGTGCCAGCAGCTTGTTGGCGGGCCCTAGCACAGATACGCAGTATTTT. Encoded protein: CASSLLAGPSTDTQYF.

V usage is TRBV19 and J usage is TRBJ2-3; 7 bases agree with TRBD1. Germline V lookup: CDR1 LNHDA, CDR2 SQIVND (reference sequence). V dropped 1 base and J dropped 2; count of bases not matched to a gene: 3. This CDR3 is 15 amino acids long. CDR3 nucleotides: TGTGCCAGTAGTATAGGAGGACAGGTCACAGATACGCAGTATTTT. It translates to CASSIGGQVTDTQYF.